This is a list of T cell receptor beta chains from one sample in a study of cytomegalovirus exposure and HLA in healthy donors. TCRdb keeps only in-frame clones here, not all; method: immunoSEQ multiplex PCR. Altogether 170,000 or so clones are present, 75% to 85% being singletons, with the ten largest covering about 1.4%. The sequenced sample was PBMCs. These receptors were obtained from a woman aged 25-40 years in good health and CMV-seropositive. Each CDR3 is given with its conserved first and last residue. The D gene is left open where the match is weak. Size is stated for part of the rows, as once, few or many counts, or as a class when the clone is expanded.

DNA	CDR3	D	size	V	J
TGTGCCAGCAGTTTGTTCCAGGGGACCACCGGGGAGCTGTTTTTT	CASSLFQGTTGELFF	.	few	TRBV28	TRBJ2-2
TGTGCCAGCAGCTTGACGTGGACAGGGCTAACCCCAACCGGGGAGCTGTTTTTT	CASSLTWTGLTPTGELFF	TRBD1	.	TRBV5-6	TRBJ2-2
TGTGCCAGCAGTTTTAGGACAGATGGGACAGTCGGCTACACCTTC	CASSFRTDGTVGYTF	TRBD1	.	TRBV28	TRBJ1-2
TGTGCCAGCAGCCAAGCCAAGGCGGGTGGTGAAGGCAATCAGCCCCAGCATTTT	CASSQAKAGGEGNQPQHF	.	few	TRBV4-2	TRBJ1-5
TGTGCCAGCAGTTCTCCCCGGGGGGGGTGGAGTGGCTACACCTTC	CASSSPRGGWSGYTF	.	.	TRBV27	TRBJ1-2
TGTGCCAGCAGCCATAATTCGGGACAGGGGAACACTGAAGCTTTCTTT	CASSHNSGQGNTEAFF	TRBD1	.	TRBV7-6	TRBJ1-1
TGTGCCAGCAGCTTCGACAGGGGGGCTAACTTTGAAGCTTTCTTT	CASSFDRGANFEAFF	TRBD1	.	TRBV7-2	TRBJ1-1
TGTGCCAGCAGTGACTCCGGGACTAGCGGGAGTTGGTGGGGAAATGAGCAGTTCTTC	CASSDSGTSGSWWGNEQFF	TRBD2	.	TRBV6-4	TRBJ2-1
TGTGCCAGCAGCTTAGACAGGGGGAACACTGAAGCTTTCTTT	CASSLDRGNTEAFF	.	.	TRBV11-2	TRBJ1-1
TGTGCCAGCAGCGTGGCGGGACCGAACACCGGGGAGCTGTTTTTT	CASSVAGPNTGELFF	.	.	TRBV9	TRBJ2-2
TGTGCCAGCCAATCTACAGGGGCCGTAAATGAAAAACTGTTTTTT	CASQSTGAVNEKLFF	TRBD1	.	TRBV6-1	TRBJ1-4
TGCGCCAGCAGCCCGGGGCCTAGCGGGACCTACGAGCAGTACTTC	CASSPGPSGTYEQYF	TRBD2	.	TRBV5-1	TRBJ2-7
TGTGCCAGCAGTTTACGGGGGGCAGGCACTGAAGCTTTCTTT	CASSLRGAGTEAFF	.	.	TRBV27	TRBJ1-1
TGTGCCAGCAGCAAAGAGGGGGAGGGGATACAAGAGAGCAATCAGCCCCAGCATTTT	CASSKEGEGIQESNQPQHF	.	few	TRBV21-1	TRBJ1-5
TGTGCCAGCAGCGTGGGGACTACGTACGAGACCCAGTACTTC	CASSVGTTYETQYF	TRBD2	few	TRBV9	TRBJ2-5
TGTGCCAGCGAGATGACAGCCTCTTCCTCCTACGAGCAGTACTTC	CASEMTASSSYEQYF	.	few	TRBV28	TRBJ2-7
TGCGCCAGCAATCCCGCCTCGGGACTAGCGGACAATGAGCAGTTCTTC	CASNPASGLADNEQFF	TRBD2	.	TRBV5-1	TRBJ2-1
TGTGCCAGCAGCGCGACTAGCGGCTCCTACAATGAGCAGTTCTTC	CASSATSGSYNEQFF	TRBD2	once	TRBV7-2	TRBJ2-1
TGCGCCAGCAGCCACCGACTAGCGGGGGACCAGTACTTC	CASSHRLAGDQYF	TRBD2	.	TRBV5-1	TRBJ2-5
TGTGCCAGCAGTGAGTTACTAGCGGGAGGGCCTCTAGTCTACGAGCAGTACTTC	CASSELLAGGPLVYEQYF	TRBD2	few	TRBV2	TRBJ2-7
TGTGCCAGCAGCCAAGGGGGACAGACTTACAATGAGCAGTTCTTC	CASSQGGQTYNEQFF	TRBD1	.	TRBV4-2	TRBJ2-1
TGTGCCAGCAGCCCGGGACTAGCGGGAGGAACAGATACGCAGTATTTT	CASSPGLAGGTDTQYF	TRBD2	once	TRBV7-3	TRBJ2-3
TGTGCCAGCAGCGCTACTTGGCCCGGACAAAACTATGGCTACACCTTC	CASSATWPGQNYGYTF	.	.	TRBV7-9	TRBJ1-2
TGTGCCAGCAGTTTTTATAACACTGAAGCTTTCTTT	CASSFYNTEAFF	.	.	TRBV28	TRBJ1-1